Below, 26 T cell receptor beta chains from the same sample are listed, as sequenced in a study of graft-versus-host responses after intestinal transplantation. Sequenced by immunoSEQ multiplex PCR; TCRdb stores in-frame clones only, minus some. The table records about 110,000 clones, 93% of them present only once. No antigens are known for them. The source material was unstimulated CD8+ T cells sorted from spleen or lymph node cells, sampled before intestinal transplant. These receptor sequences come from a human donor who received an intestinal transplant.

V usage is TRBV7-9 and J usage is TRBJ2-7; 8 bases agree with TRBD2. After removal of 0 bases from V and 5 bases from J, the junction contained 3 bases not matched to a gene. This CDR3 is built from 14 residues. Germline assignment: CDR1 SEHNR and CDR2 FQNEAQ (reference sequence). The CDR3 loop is CASSLASGKNEQYF. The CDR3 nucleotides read TGTGCCAGCAGCTTAGCTAGCGGGAAGAACGAGCAGTACTTC.

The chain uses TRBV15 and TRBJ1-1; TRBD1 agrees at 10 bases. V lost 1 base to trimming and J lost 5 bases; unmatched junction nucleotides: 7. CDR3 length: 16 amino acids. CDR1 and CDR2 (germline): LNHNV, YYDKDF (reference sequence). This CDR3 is CATSRGSGQGGTEAFF. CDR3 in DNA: TGTGCCACCAGCAGAGGATCAGGACAGGGGGGGACTGAAGCTTTCTTT.

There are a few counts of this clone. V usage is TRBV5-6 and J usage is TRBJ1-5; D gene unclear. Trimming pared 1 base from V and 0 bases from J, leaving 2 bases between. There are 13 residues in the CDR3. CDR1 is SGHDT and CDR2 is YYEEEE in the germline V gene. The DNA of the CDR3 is TGTGCCAGCAGCTTGAATAGCAATCAGCCCCAGCATTTT. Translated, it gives CASSLNSNQPQHF. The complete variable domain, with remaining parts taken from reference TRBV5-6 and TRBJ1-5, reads DAGVTQSPTHLIKTRGQQVTLRCSPKSGHDTVSWYQQALGQGPQFIFQYYEEEERQRGNFPDRFSGHQFPNYSSELNVNALLLGDSALYLCASSLNSNQPQHFGDGTRLSIL.

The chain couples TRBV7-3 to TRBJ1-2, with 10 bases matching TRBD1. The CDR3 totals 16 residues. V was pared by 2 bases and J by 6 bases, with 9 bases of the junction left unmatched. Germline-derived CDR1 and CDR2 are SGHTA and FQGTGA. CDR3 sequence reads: CASSLGRQGADNGYTF. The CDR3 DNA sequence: TGTGCCAGCAGCTTAGGCCGACAGGGGGCAGATAATGGCTACACCTTC.

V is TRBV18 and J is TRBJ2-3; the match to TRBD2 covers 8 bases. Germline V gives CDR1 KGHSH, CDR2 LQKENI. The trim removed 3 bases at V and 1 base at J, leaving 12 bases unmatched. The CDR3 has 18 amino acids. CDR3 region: CASSPSRDGREGTDTQYF. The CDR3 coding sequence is TGTGCCAGCTCACCTAGTCGCGACGGGAGGGAAGGCACAGATACGCAGTATTTT.

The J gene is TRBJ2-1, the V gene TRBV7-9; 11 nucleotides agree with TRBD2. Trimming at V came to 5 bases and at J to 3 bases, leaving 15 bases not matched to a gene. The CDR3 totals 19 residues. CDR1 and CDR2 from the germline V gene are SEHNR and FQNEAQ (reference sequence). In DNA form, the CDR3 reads TGTGCCAGCAGCCCCCGGACTAGCGGGCCCCTCGAGTTCTACAATGAGCAGTTCTTC. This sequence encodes CASSPRTSGPLEFYNEQFF.

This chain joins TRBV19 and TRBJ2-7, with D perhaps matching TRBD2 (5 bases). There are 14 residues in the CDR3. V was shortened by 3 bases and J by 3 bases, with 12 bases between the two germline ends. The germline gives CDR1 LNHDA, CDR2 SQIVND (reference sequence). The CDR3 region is CASSIPPRDYEQYF. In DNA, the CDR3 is TGTGCCAGTAGTATCCCTCCCCGGGACTACGAGCAGTACTTC. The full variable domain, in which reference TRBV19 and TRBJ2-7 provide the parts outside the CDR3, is DGGITQSPKYLFRKEGQNVTLSCEQNLNHDAMYWYRQDPGQGLRLIYYSQIVNDFQKGDIAEGYSVSREKKESFPLTVTSAQKNPTAFYLCASSIPPRDYEQYFGPGTRLTVT.

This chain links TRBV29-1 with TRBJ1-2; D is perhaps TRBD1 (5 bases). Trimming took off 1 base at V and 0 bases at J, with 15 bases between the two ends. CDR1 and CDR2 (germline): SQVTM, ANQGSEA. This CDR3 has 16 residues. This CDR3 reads CSVEGLGGKTNYGYTF. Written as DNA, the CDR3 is TGCAGCGTTGAAGGGTTGGGGGGGAAAACTAACTATGGCTACACCTTC.

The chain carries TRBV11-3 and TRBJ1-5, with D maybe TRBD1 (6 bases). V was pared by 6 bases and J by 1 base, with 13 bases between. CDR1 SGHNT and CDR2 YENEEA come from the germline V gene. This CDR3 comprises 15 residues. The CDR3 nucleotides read TGTGCCAGCAGTTCATGTCAGGGGAGCAATCAGCCCCAGCATTTT. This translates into CASSSCQGSNQPQHF.

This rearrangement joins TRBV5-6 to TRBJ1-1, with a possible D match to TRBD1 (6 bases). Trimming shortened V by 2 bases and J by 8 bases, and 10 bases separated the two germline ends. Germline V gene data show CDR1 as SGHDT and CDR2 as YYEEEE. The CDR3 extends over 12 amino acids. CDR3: CASSFTGGEAFF. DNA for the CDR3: TGTGCCAGCAGCTTTACGGGGGGCGAAGCTTTCTTT.

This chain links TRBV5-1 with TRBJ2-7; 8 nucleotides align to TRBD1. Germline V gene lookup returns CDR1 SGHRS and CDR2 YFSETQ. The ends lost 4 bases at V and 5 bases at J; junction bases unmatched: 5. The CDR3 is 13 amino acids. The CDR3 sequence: CASSPPTGDEQYF. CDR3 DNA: TGCGCCAGCAGCCCCCCGACAGGGGACGAGCAGTACTTC. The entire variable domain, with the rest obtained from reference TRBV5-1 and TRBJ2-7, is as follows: KAGVTQTPRYLIKTRGQQVTLSCSPISGHRSVSWYQQTPGQGLQFLFEYFSETQRNKGNFPGRFSGRQFSNSRSEMNVSTLELGDSALYLCASSPPTGDEQYFGPGTRLTVT.

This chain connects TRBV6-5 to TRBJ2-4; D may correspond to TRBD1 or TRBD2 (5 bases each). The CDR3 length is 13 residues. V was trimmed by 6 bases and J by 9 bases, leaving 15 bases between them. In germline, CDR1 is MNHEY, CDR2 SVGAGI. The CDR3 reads CASSQGVRSIQYF. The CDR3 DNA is TGTGCCAGCAGCCAGGGAGTGAGGAGCATTCAGTACTTC.

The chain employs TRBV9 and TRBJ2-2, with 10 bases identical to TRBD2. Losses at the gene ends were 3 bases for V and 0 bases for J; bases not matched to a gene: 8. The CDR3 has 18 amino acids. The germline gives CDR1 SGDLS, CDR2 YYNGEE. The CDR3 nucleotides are TGTGCCAGCAGCGCATACGCCGGGACTAGCGCGAACACCGGGGAGCTGTTTTTT. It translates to CASSAYAGTSANTGELFF. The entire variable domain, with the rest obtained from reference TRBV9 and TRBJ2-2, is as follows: DSGVTQTPKHLITATGQRVTLRCSPRSGDLSVYWYQQSLDQGLQFLIQYYNGEERAKGNILERFSAQQFPDLHSELNLSSLELGDSALYFCASSAYAGTSANTGELFFGEGSRLTVL.

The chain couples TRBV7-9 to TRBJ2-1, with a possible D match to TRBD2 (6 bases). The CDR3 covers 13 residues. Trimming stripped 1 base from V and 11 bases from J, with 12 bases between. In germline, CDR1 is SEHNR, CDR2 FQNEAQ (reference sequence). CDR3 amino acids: CASSLGGDGKQFF. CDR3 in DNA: TGTGCCAGCAGCTTAGGGGGGGACGGTAAGCAGTTCTTC.

Here the CDR3 DNA reads TGTGCCAGCAGCCCTGACAGGGTAATCTACGAGCAGTACTTC. Translated: CASSPDRVIYEQYF. V is TRBV7-9 and J is TRBJ2-7; 7 positions agree with TRBD1. Trimming took 5 bases from V and 3 from J; bases not matched to a gene: 7. There are 14 residues in the CDR3. Per germline, CDR1 SEHNR and CDR2 FQNEAQ (reference sequence).

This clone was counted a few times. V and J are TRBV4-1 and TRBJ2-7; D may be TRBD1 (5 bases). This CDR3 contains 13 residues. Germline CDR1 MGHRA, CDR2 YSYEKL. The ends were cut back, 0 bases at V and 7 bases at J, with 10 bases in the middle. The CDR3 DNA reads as TGCGCCAGCAGCCAAGAGCCAGCAGGGGAGCAGTACTTC. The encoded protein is CASSQEPAGEQYF.

The CDR3 region has the DNA TGTGCCAGCAGCGTAGATCGGGGGAACTATGGCTACACCTTC. This codes for CASSVDRGNYGYTF. The V and J genes are TRBV9 and TRBJ1-2; D perhaps matches TRBD1 (5 bases). Trimming stripped 0 bases from V and 2 bases from J, with 8 bases between. This CDR3 is built from 14 residues. In germline, CDR1 is SGDLS, CDR2 YYNGEE.

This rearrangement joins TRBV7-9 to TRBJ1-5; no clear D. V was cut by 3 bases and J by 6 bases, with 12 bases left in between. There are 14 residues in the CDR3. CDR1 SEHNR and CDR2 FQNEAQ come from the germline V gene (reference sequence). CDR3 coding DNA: TGTGCCAGCAGCTTTGAGGGCATTGGTCAGCCCCAGCATTTT. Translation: CASSFEGIGQPQHF.

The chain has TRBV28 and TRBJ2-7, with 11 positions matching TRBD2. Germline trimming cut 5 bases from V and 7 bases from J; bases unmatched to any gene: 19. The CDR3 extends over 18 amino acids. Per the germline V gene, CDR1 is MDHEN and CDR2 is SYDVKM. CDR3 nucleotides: TGTGCCAGCAGTCCTCAGACTAGCGGGACGCTTACTGGTCATGAGCAGTACTTC. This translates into CASSPQTSGTLTGHEQYF.

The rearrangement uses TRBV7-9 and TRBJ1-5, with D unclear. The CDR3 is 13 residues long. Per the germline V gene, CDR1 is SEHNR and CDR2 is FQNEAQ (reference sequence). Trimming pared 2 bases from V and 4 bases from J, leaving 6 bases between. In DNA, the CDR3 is TGTGCCAGCAGCTTATCCTTAAATCAGCCCCAGCATTTT. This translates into CASSLSLNQPQHF.

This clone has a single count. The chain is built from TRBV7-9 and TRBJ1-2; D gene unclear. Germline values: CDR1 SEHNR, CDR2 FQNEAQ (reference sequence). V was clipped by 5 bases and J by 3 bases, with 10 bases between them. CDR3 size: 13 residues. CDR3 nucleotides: TGTGCCAGCAGCCGCGGCGGCGACTATGGCTACACCTTC. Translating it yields CASSRGGDYGYTF.

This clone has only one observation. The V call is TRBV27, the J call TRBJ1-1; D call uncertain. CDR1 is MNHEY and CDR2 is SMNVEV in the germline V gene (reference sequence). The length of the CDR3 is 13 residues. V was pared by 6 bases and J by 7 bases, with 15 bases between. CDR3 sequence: CASSHGDVVEAFF. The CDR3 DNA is TGTGCCAGCAGCCATGGTGATGTCGTTGAAGCTTTCTTT.

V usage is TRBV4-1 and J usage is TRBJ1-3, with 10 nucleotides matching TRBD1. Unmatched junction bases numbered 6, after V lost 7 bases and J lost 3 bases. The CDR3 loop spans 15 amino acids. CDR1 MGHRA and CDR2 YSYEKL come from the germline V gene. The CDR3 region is CASTGDRGYGNTIYF. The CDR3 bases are TGCGCCAGCACCGGGGACAGGGGATATGGAAACACCATATATTTT.

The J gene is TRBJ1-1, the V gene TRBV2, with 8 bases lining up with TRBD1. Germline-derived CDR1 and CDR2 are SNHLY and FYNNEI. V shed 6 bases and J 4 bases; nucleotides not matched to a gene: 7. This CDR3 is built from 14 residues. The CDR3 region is CASSPDRGATEAFF. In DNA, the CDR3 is TGTGCCAGCAGCCCCGACAGGGGAGCCACTGAAGCTTTCTTT.

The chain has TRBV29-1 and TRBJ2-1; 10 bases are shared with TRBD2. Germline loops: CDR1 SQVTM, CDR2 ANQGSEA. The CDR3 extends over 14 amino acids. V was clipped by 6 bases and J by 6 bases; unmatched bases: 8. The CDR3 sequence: CSVGPGLATNEQFF. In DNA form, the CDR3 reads TGCAGCGTAGGTCCGGGACTAGCGACCAATGAGCAGTTCTTC.

The chain's CDR3 is CASSLATGRSEQYF. CDR3 bases: TGTGCCAGCAGTTTGGCGACTGGGAGGAGCGAGCAGTACTTC. V is TRBV28 and J is TRBJ2-7; a weak D match, TRBD2 (6 bases). This CDR3 region has 14 residues. V lost 3 bases and J 6 bases, leaving 15 bases between the germline ends. The germline CDR1 and CDR2 sequences are MDHEN and SYDVKM.